This is a list of T cell receptor beta chains from one sample in a study of blood T cells in healthy people across ages. TCRdb reprocessed the 5' RACE reads with MiXCR, giving one entry per CDR3 protein. Among approximately 800,000 distinct CDR3 sequences listed, about 36% were seen once. The source material was blood. These receptors came from a man in his late teens or twenties in good health. The CDR3 runs from the conserved cysteine through the conserved F or W. The order of the fields is D gene, J gene, V gene, clone size, CDR3 DNA, CDR3 protein. The D gene is left open where the match is weak. Only part of the rows carry a size: once, few, many, or a class if the clone is expanded.

D gene: TRBD2
J gene: TRBJ2-7
V gene: TRBV20-1
clone size: .
CDR3 DNA: TGCAGTGCCAGCCCTGGGACTAGCTTTCCCGAGCAGTACTTC
CDR3 protein: CSASPGTSFPEQYF

D gene: .
J gene: TRBJ2-3
V gene: TRBV5-1
clone size: few
CDR3 DNA: TGCGCCAGCTGCCCTAGGGGGTCTCGCACAGACACGCAGTATTTT
CDR3 protein: CASCPRGSRTDTQYF

D gene: .
J gene: TRBJ2-1
V gene: TRBV1
clone size: once
CDR3 DNA: TGCACCCGGGCGGGGCTGAGCTCCTACAATGAGCAGTTCTTC
CDR3 protein: CTRAGLSSYNEQFF

D gene: .
J gene: TRBJ1-4
V gene: TRBV7-9
clone size: few
CDR3 DNA: TGTGCCAGCAGTCGCCGAGGCCACGAAAAACTGTTTTTT
CDR3 protein: CASSRRGHEKLFF

D gene: TRBD1
J gene: TRBJ2-5
V gene: TRBV7-6
clone size: many
CDR3 DNA: TGTGCCAGCAGCCGGCCCGAATCAGACAGGGCTCAAGAGACCCAGTACTTC
CDR3 protein: CASSRPESDRAQETQYF

D gene: TRBD1
J gene: TRBJ1-2
V gene: TRBV6-6
clone size: .
CDR3 DNA: TGTGCCAGCAGGCGACAGGGGGCGGGCTACACCTTC
CDR3 protein: CASRRQGAGYTF

D gene: .
J gene: TRBJ2-5
V gene: TRBV20-1
clone size: .
CDR3 DNA: TGCAGTGCGAGAGGTATAGGCAGACAGCGGTACTTC
CDR3 protein: CSARGIGRQRYF

D gene: .
J gene: TRBJ2-3
V gene: TRBV20-1
clone size: .
CDR3 DNA: TGCAGTGCTAGAGGCCGGGAGTTCGGCACAGATACGCAGTATTTT
CDR3 protein: CSARGREFGTDTQYF

D gene: TRBD2
J gene: TRBJ2-3
V gene: TRBV4-2
clone size: .
CDR3 DNA: TGTGCCAGCAGCCAAGACAACCTAGCGGGGGCCAGCACAGATACGCAGTATTTT
CDR3 protein: CASSQDNLAGASTDTQYF

D gene: TRBD1
J gene: TRBJ2-3
V gene: TRBV4-3
clone size: .
CDR3 DNA: TGCGCCAGCAGCCAAGATGGGGGACAGGGAGCAGATACGCAGTATTTT
CDR3 protein: CASSQDGGQGADTQYF

D gene: TRBD1
J gene: TRBJ2-1
V gene: TRBV14
clone size: many
CDR3 DNA: TGTGCCAGCAGCCAGGATTACGGACAGGGACATGAGCAGTTCTTC
CDR3 protein: CASSQDYGQGHEQFF

D gene: .
J gene: TRBJ1-6
V gene: TRBV3-1
clone size: .
CDR3 DNA: TGTGCCAGCAGCCAAAGGGGGACAATTAATTCACCCCTCCACTTT
CDR3 protein: CASSQRGTINSPLHF

D gene: .
J gene: TRBJ2-3
V gene: TRBV7-2
clone size: .
CDR3 DNA: TGTGCCAGTGCCGACAACACAGATACGCAGTATTTT
CDR3 protein: CASADNTDTQYF

D gene: TRBD1
J gene: TRBJ1-5
V gene: TRBV4-1
clone size: few
CDR3 DNA: TGCGCCAGCAGCCAAATCGACAGGGGCAATCAGCCCCAGCATTTT
CDR3 protein: CASSQIDRGNQPQHF

D gene: .
J gene: TRBJ2-7
V gene: TRBV7-2
clone size: many
CDR3 DNA: TGTGCCAGCAGCTTAAGTGCAGGGGACTACGAGCAGTACTTC
CDR3 protein: CASSLSAGDYEQYF

D gene: .
J gene: TRBJ2-2
V gene: TRBV6-1
clone size: few
CDR3 DNA: TGTGCCAGCAGTGTCGTGCGGAGGAACACCGGGGAGCTGTTTTTT
CDR3 protein: CASSVVRRNTGELFF

D gene: TRBD1
J gene: TRBJ1-1
V gene: TRBV28
clone size: .
CDR3 DNA: TGTGCCAGCACCAGAGACAGGGGAAACACTGAAGCTTTCTTT
CDR3 protein: CASTRDRGNTEAFF

D gene: TRBD2
J gene: TRBJ2-1
V gene: TRBV7-2
clone size: few
CDR3 DNA: TGTGCCAGCAGCTTAGCCGGCGGGGGGGCCACACATGAGCAGTTCTTC
CDR3 protein: CASSLAGGGATHEQFF

D gene: .
J gene: TRBJ1-2
V gene: TRBV15
clone size: few
CDR3 DNA: TGTGCCACCAGCAGAGAAGTTCCCGCCTATGGCTACACCTTC
CDR3 protein: CATSREVPAYGYTF

D gene: .
J gene: TRBJ1-5
V gene: TRBV3-1
clone size: .
CDR3 DNA: TGTGCCAGCAGCCAAGGACAGGCCAATCAGCCCCAGCATTTT
CDR3 protein: CASSQGQANQPQHF

D gene: .
J gene: TRBJ2-7
V gene: TRBV6-2/TRBV6-3
clone size: many
CDR3 DNA: TGTGCCAGCAGTCGGACGGTATACGAGCAGTACTTC
CDR3 protein: CASSRTVYEQYF

D gene: TRBD2
J gene: TRBJ2-3
V gene: TRBV20-1
clone size: .
CDR3 DNA: TGCAGTGCCCCCCCACTGGAGGGACTAGCGGGAAATGAACTCACAGATACGCAGTATTTT
CDR3 protein: CSAPPLEGLAGNELTDTQYF

D gene: .
J gene: TRBJ2-4
V gene: TRBV5-8
clone size: .
CDR3 DNA: TGTGCCAGCAGCTTATCTCCCGACAGATTTTTAGCCAAAAACATTCAGTACTTC
CDR3 protein: CASSLSPDRFLAKNIQYF

D gene: .
J gene: TRBJ1-2
V gene: TRBV10-3
clone size: few
CDR3 DNA: TGTGCCATCAGTGACCCAGAAACAGGAAACTATGGCTACACCTTC
CDR3 protein: CAISDPETGNYGYTF

D gene: .
J gene: TRBJ1-1
V gene: TRBV25-1
clone size: .
CDR3 DNA: TGTGCCAGCAGTGATTCCCTTGGAGAGGGAGCCACTGAAGCTTTCTTT
CDR3 protein: CASSDSLGEGATEAFF

D gene: .
J gene: TRBJ2-1
V gene: TRBV28
clone size: few
CDR3 DNA: TGTGCCAGCTCCCAACGGACAGCCGGTTCCTGGGACGAGCAGTTCTTC
CDR3 protein: CASSQRTAGSWDEQFF

D gene: .
J gene: TRBJ2-1
V gene: TRBV14
clone size: .
CDR3 DNA: TGTGCCAGCAGTGCGGGACGGCAGACGAGGAATGAGCAGTTCTTC
CDR3 protein: CASSAGRQTRNEQFF

D gene: TRBD2
J gene: TRBJ2-7
V gene: TRBV20-1
clone size: few
CDR3 DNA: TGCAGTGCAACTAGCGGATCCTACTCCTACGAGCAGTACTTC
CDR3 protein: CSATSGSYSYEQYF

D gene: .
J gene: TRBJ2-7
V gene: TRBV7-9
clone size: few
CDR3 DNA: TGTGCCAGCAGCTTCCCCGGGCAGGGTTTCGTCGAGCAGTACTTC
CDR3 protein: CASSFPGQGFVEQYF

D gene: TRBD1
J gene: TRBJ2-6
V gene: TRBV6-5
clone size: few
CDR3 DNA: TGTGCCAGCACCCGGGACAGCAGCTCTGGGGCCAACGTCCTGACTTTC
CDR3 protein: CASTRDSSSGANVLTF

D gene: .
J gene: TRBJ1-1
V gene: TRBV9
clone size: few
CDR3 DNA: TGTGCCAGCAGCGCCGGCGGGACGAACACTGAAGCTTTCTTT
CDR3 protein: CASSAGGTNTEAFF

D gene: .
J gene: TRBJ1-1
V gene: TRBV27
clone size: .
CDR3 DNA: TGTGCCAGCAGGTCTACAGCAAACACTGAAGCTTTCTTT
CDR3 protein: CASRSTANTEAFF

D gene: .
J gene: TRBJ2-3
V gene: TRBV18
clone size: .
CDR3 DNA: TGTGCCAGCTCACCGATTAGTACAGATACGCAGTATTTT
CDR3 protein: CASSPISTDTQYF

D gene: .
J gene: TRBJ1-2
V gene: TRBV7-9
clone size: few
CDR3 DNA: TGTGCCAGCAGCGTTGTACAGACTACCTATGGCTACACCTTC
CDR3 protein: CASSVVQTTYGYTF

D gene: .
J gene: TRBJ1-2
V gene: TRBV12-3/TRBV12-4
clone size: few
CDR3 DNA: TGTGCCAGCAGACTAGCGGGGCAGACCGCCTCTGGCTACACCTTC
CDR3 protein: CASRLAGQTASGYTF

D gene: .
J gene: TRBJ1-4
V gene: TRBV28
clone size: .
CDR3 DNA: TGTGCCAGCAGGCCCCGCGGGACGGCCCGGGAAAAACTGTTTTTT
CDR3 protein: CASRPRGTAREKLFF

D gene: TRBD2
J gene: TRBJ2-1
V gene: TRBV20-1
clone size: many
CDR3 DNA: TGCAGTTTGGGCCCCGGGACTAGCGGGGGAAATGAGCAGTTCTTC
CDR3 protein: CSLGPGTSGGNEQFF

D gene: TRBD1
J gene: TRBJ2-3
V gene: TRBV7-2
clone size: few
CDR3 DNA: TGTGCCAGCAGCCGACAGGGGCTGACGATCACAGATACGCAGTATTTT
CDR3 protein: CASSRQGLTITDTQYF

D gene: .
J gene: TRBJ1-1
V gene: TRBV9
clone size: few
CDR3 DNA: TGTGCCAGCAGCCCTCGACCCGGGACATGGAGCACTGAAGCTTTCTTT
CDR3 protein: CASSPRPGTWSTEAFF

D gene: TRBD1
J gene: TRBJ1-1
V gene: TRBV6-2/TRBV6-3
clone size: .
CDR3 DNA: TGTGCCAGCAGTCGACAGGGTTGGAACACTGAAGCTTTCTTT
CDR3 protein: CASSRQGWNTEAFF

D gene: TRBD1
J gene: TRBJ1-4
V gene: TRBV7-2
clone size: .
CDR3 DNA: TGTGCCAGCAGCTTAGTAGGGGGGGACAGCGAAAAACTGTTTTTT
CDR3 protein: CASSLVGGDSEKLFF

D gene: TRBD1
J gene: TRBJ1-4
V gene: TRBV10-3
clone size: .
CDR3 DNA: TGTGCCATCAGTGAGTCCGGACAGGGGAGGGGAGAAAAACTGTTTTTT
CDR3 protein: CAISESGQGRGEKLFF

D gene: TRBD2
J gene: TRBJ2-3
V gene: TRBV29-1
clone size: few
CDR3 DNA: TGCAGCGTTGAGAGGACTAGCGGGGGGCCGGGAGATACGCAGTATTTT
CDR3 protein: CSVERTSGGPGDTQYF

D gene: .
J gene: TRBJ1-1
V gene: TRBV27
clone size: .
CDR3 DNA: TGTGCCAGCCCTCCGGCCACGAACACTGAAGCTTTCTTT
CDR3 protein: CASPPATNTEAFF

D gene: TRBD2
J gene: TRBJ2-4
V gene: TRBV24-1
clone size: .
CDR3 DNA: TGTGCCACCAGGGGAACGGGACTAGCGTCTGAGCAGTACTTC
CDR3 protein: CATRGTGLASEQYF

D gene: .
J gene: TRBJ2-5
V gene: TRBV7-8
clone size: .
CDR3 DNA: TGTGCCAGCAGCTTAGGGATAGCACTCCCTGGGAATGAGCAGTACTTC
CDR3 protein: CASSLGIALPGNEQYF

D gene: .
J gene: TRBJ1-6
V gene: TRBV4-3
clone size: .
CDR3 DNA: TGCGCCAGCAGCCAAGCCGGGGGCTTGGGATCACCCCTCCACTTT
CDR3 protein: CASSQAGGLGSPLHF

D gene: .
J gene: TRBJ1-2
V gene: TRBV4-1
clone size: many
CDR3 DNA: TGCGCCAGCAGCCTGACACGGGCAGGCAACTATGGCTACACCTTC
CDR3 protein: CASSLTRAGNYGYTF

D gene: .
J gene: TRBJ1-5
V gene: TRBV27
clone size: few
CDR3 DNA: TGTGCCAGCAGTTTAACGGGGCCGAACAATCAGCCCCAGCATTTT
CDR3 protein: CASSLTGPNNQPQHF

D gene: TRBD1
J gene: TRBJ1-6
V gene: TRBV4-3
clone size: .
CDR3 DNA: TGCGCCAGCAGCCAACAACCGGGACAGACTAATTCACCCCTCCACTTT
CDR3 protein: CASSQQPGQTNSPLHF

D gene: .
J gene: TRBJ1-1
V gene: TRBV27
clone size: few
CDR3 DNA: TGTGCCAGCAGCCCTCTCGGGGACACTGAAGCTTTCTTT
CDR3 protein: CASSPLGDTEAFF

D gene: .
J gene: TRBJ2-7
V gene: TRBV2
clone size: once
CDR3 DNA: TGTGCCGGCAGTGAAAGACAAGATTTCTACTACGAGCAGTACTTC
CDR3 protein: CAGSERQDFYYEQYF

D gene: .
J gene: TRBJ1-1
V gene: TRBV7-2
clone size: few
CDR3 DNA: TGTGCCAGCAGCCCAGCCGGGACGCAGAGTGAAGCTTTCTTT
CDR3 protein: CASSPAGTQSEAFF

D gene: .
J gene: TRBJ1-2
V gene: TRBV20-1
clone size: many
CDR3 DNA: TGCAGTGCTAGAGTACCTGCGGGGCATCACTATGGCTACACCTTC
CDR3 protein: CSARVPAGHHYGYTF

D gene: .
J gene: TRBJ2-6
V gene: TRBV10-3
clone size: .
CDR3 DNA: TGTGCCATCAGCCGGACAAAGGAGAACTCTGGGGCCAACGTCCTGACTTTC
CDR3 protein: CAISRTKENSGANVLTF

D gene: .
J gene: TRBJ1-1
V gene: TRBV9
clone size: .
CDR3 DNA: TGTGCCAGCAGCGTAGGCCCAGGCGTGAACACTGAAGCTTTCTTT
CDR3 protein: CASSVGPGVNTEAFF

D gene: TRBD1
J gene: TRBJ2-1
V gene: TRBV27
clone size: once
CDR3 DNA: TGTGCCAGCAGAATCCGGGACAGGGCGTACAATGAGCAGTTCTTC
CDR3 protein: CASRIRDRAYNEQFF

D gene: .
J gene: TRBJ2-7
V gene: TRBV20-1
clone size: .
CDR3 DNA: TGCAGTGCTAGCGCGGAGAGCTCCTACGGGCAGTACTTC
CDR3 protein: CSASAESSYGQYF

D gene: .
J gene: TRBJ2-7
V gene: TRBV5-1
clone size: .
CDR3 DNA: TGCGCCAGCAGCTTGGGACAGCTAGCCTACGAGCAGTACTTC
CDR3 protein: CASSLGQLAYEQYF